Below are 2 T cell receptor beta chains sequenced from a single sample in a study of OX40 agonist ivuxolimab in advanced cancers. TCRdb keeps only in-frame clones here, not all; method: immunoSEQ multiplex PCR. The table records tens of thousands of clones, over 80% of them present only once. Source: CD4+ or CD8+ T cells sorted from blood, taken in a trial of the OX40 agonist ivuxolimab. The receptors here all came from an adult with an advanced solid tumor such as melanoma, head and neck, liver or kidney cancer.

The chain employs TRBV4-3 and TRBJ1-1; D is perhaps TRBD1 (5 bases). V gave up 0 bases and J gave up 1 base, with 15 bases separating them. The length of the CDR3 is 17 residues. Germline V gives CDR1 LGHNA, CDR2 YSLEER. The CDR3: CASSQDFPSQGNTEAFF. The CDR3 DNA follows: TGCGCCAGCAGCCAAGATTTCCCCTCCCAGGGGAACACTGAAGCTTTCTTT.

V gene TRBV5-1 combines with J gene TRBJ1-1; unclear D gene. The CDR3 extends over 14 amino acids. Per germline, CDR1 SGHRS and CDR2 YFSETQ. Deletions cut 2 bases from V and 6 bases from J, with 14 bases between. CDR3 loop: CASSFQGSLPEAFF. The CDR3 DNA sequence: TGCGCCAGCAGCTTCCAAGGCTCTCTCCCTGAAGCTTTCTTT. Filled out from reference TRBV5-1 and TRBJ1-1, the complete variable domain reads KAGVTQTPRYLIKTRGQQVTLSCSPISGHRSVSWYQQTPGQGLQFLFEYFSETQRNKGNFPGRFSGRQFSNSRSEMNVSTLELGDSALYLCASSFQGSLPEAFFGQGTRLTVV.